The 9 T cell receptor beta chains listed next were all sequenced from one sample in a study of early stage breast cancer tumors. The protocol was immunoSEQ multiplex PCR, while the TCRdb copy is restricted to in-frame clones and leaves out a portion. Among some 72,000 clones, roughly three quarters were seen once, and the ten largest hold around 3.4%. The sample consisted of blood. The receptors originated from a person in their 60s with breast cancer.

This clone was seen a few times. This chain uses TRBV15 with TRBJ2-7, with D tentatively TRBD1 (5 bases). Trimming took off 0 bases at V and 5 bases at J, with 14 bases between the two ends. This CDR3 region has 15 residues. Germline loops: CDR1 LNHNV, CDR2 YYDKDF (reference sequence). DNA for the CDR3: TGTGCCACCAGCAGAGATGGCCAGGGTTTTGACGAGCAGTACTTC. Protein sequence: CATSRDGQGFDEQYF.

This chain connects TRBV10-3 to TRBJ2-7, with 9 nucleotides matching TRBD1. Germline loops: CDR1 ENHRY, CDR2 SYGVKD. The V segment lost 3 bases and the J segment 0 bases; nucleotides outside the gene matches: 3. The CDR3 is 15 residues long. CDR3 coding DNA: TGTGCCATCAGTGACCGGGACAGGGCCTCCTACGAGCAGTACTTC. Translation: CAISDRDRASYEQYF.

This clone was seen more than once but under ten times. The CDR3 coding sequence is TGTGCCAGCAGCATATCCACGGGCTATGGCTACACCTTC. Encoded protein: CASSISTGYGYTF. The chain is built from TRBV28 and TRBJ1-2, with D uncertain. V was cut by 6 bases and J by 4 bases, with 12 bases left in between. This CDR3 comprises 13 residues. Germline CDR1 and CDR2: MDHEN and SYDVKM.

In DNA form, the CDR3 reads TGTGCCAGCAGCGTAGGGACTAGCCCAAACACAGATACGCAGTATTTT. Translating it yields CASSVGTSPNTDTQYF. The chain carries TRBV9 and TRBJ2-3; TRBD2 matches 8 bases. Per germline, CDR1 SGDLS and CDR2 YYNGEE. The CDR3 sequence is 16 residues long. Germline trimming cut 0 bases from V and 2 bases from J; bases unmatched to any gene: 5.

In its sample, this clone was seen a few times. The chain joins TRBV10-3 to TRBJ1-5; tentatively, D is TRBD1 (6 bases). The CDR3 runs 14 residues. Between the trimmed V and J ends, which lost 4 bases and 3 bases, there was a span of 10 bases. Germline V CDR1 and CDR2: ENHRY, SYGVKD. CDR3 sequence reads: CAISGEGVNQPQHF. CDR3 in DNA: TGTGCCATCAGTGGGGAGGGGGTCAATCAGCCCCAGCATTTT.

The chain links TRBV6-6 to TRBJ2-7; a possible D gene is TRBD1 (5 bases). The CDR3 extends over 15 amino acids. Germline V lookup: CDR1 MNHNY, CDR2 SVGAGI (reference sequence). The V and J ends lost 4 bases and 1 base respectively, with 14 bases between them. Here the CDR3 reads CASSSPQTGSYEQYF. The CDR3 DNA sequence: TGTGCCAGCAGTTCCCCCCAAACAGGATCCTACGAGCAGTACTTC.

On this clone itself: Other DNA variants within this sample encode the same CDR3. The CDR3 nucleotides are TGTGCCTGGAGTGTAAAAGAGACCCAGTACTTC. This codes for CAWSVKETQYF. This chain connects TRBV30 to TRBJ2-5; D is unresolved. Germline-derived CDR1 and CDR2 are GTSNPN and SVGIG (reference sequence). CDR3 length equals 11 residues. V was pared by 0 bases and J by 3 bases, with 2 bases between.

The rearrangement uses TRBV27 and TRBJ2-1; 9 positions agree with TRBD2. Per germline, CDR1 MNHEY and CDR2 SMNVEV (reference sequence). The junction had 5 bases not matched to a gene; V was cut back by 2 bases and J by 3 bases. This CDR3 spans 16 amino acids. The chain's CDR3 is CASSLTLAGLYNEQFF. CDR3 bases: TGTGCCAGCAGTTTAACACTAGCGGGCCTCTACAATGAGCAGTTCTTC.

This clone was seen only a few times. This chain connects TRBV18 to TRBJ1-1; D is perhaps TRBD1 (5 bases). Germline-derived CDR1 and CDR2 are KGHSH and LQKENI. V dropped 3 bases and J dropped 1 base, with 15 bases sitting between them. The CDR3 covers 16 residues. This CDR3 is CASSPGQGTGNTEAFF. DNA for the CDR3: TGTGCCAGCTCACCGGGGCAGGGTACTGGGAACACTGAAGCTTTCTTT.